This entry lists 27 T cell receptor beta chains sequenced from one sample in a study of blood T cell repertoires in COVID-19 (dated by TCRdb to 2020 to 2022). Receptor libraries were prepared by the immunoSEQ multiplex PCR assay. Imported from immuneACCESS, the table was reduced by TCRdb to in-frame sequences with V and J called. These copies leave out some clones; in studies compared against another copy, an unresolved V gene accounts for under half, and the cause of the remainder is not known. For this sample there are about 220,000 clones; roughly 82% appear just once. The ten largest clones capture 9.7% of the sample. The sequencing sample was made of peripheral blood. The source of these receptors is a man aged 45 to 65 with active or convalescent COVID-19.

This sequence joins TRBV5-1 and TRBJ1-1; the match to TRBD1 covers 7 bases. This CDR3 contains 15 residues. CDR1 and CDR2 (germline): SGHRS, YFSETQ. V lost 0 bases to trimming and J lost 3 bases; unmatched junction nucleotides: 5. In DNA form, the CDR3 reads TGCGCCAGCAGCTTGGAGGCAGGGGGGTACACTGAAGCTTTCTTT. It codes for CASSLEAGGYTEAFF.

V usage is TRBV4-2 and J usage is TRBJ1-3, with no clear D. V was shortened by 1 base and J by 3 bases, with 10 bases between the two germline ends. Per germline, CDR1 LGHNA and CDR2 YNFKEQ. This CDR3 has 15 amino acids. The CDR3 sequence: CASSQVATVGNTIYF. As DNA, the CDR3 is TGTGCCAGCAGCCAAGTCGCAACAGTTGGAAACACCATATATTTT.

The rearrangement uses TRBV6-2 or TRBV6-3 and TRBJ1-1; TRBD1 aligns across 12 bases. The CDR3 extends over 15 amino acids. Germline-derived CDR1 and CDR2 are MNHEY and SVGEGT. The J segment lost 8 bases and the V segment lost 4 bases, leaving 8 bases of the junction unmatched. CDR3 sequence reads: CASSSVPGQGAEAFF. The CDR3 nucleotides are TGTGCCAGCAGTTCGGTTCCGGGACAGGGGGCGGAAGCTTTCTTT.

The gene calls are TRBV19 and TRBJ2-7; TRBD1 agrees at 7 bases. Germline V gene sequence: CDR1 LNHDA, CDR2 SQIVND (reference sequence). The length of the CDR3 is 16 residues. Trimming removed 3 bases from V and 3 bases from J; junction bases left unmatched: 11. CDR3 region: CASSMGQHRGVYEQYF. In DNA form, the CDR3 reads TGTGCCAGTAGTATGGGACAGCACCGCGGAGTCTACGAGCAGTACTTC.

V is TRBV2 and J is TRBJ2-5, with 8 bases identical to TRBD2. The V and J ends lost 8 bases and 4 bases, in that order; junction bases with no gene match: 3. CDR1 SNHLY and CDR2 FYNNEI come from the germline V gene. The CDR3 runs to 12 residues. The CDR3 loop is CASSSGSETQYF. The CDR3 DNA follows: TGTGCCAGCTCTAGCGGGTCAGAGACCCAGTACTTC.

The V gene is TRBV6-5, the J gene TRBJ1-3; tentative D call: TRBD1 (5 bases). Trimming removed 6 bases at V and 0 bases at J, with 12 bases between. This CDR3 spans 15 amino acids. Germline V gene sequence: CDR1 MNHEY, CDR2 SVGAGI. CDR3 sequence reads: CASRNGGASGNTIYF. CDR3 nucleotides: TGTGCCAGCAGAAACGGCGGGGCCTCTGGAAACACCATATATTTT.

V is TRBV6-1 and J is TRBJ2-3, with 7 bases that match TRBD2. CDR3 length: 16 residues. Germline V gene lookup returns CDR1 MNHNS and CDR2 SASEGT. The V gene end was trimmed by 2 bases and the J gene end by 2 bases; junction bases not matched to a gene: 7. CDR3 in amino acids: CASSERVGDYTDTQYF. CDR3 coding DNA: TGTGCCAGCAGTGAAAGGGTCGGGGACTACACAGATACGCAGTATTTT.

This rearrangement joins TRBV2 to TRBJ2-2; a weak D match, TRBD2 (6 bases). Germline-derived CDR1 and CDR2 are SNHLY and FYNNEI. CDR3 length: 13 amino acids. Trimming cost V 6 bases and J 3 bases, with 8 bases left between them. In DNA, the CDR3 is TGTGCCAGCAGAGGGGACTACACCGGGGAGCTGTTTTTT. As protein: CASRGDYTGELFF.

This chain joins TRBV21-1 and TRBJ2-7; whether TRBD1, the table's D call, matches the DNA was not checked. TRBV21-1 is flagged as a pseudogene. The CDR3 spans 16 residues. DNA of the CDR3: TGTGCCAGCAGCCAACGGACAGGGAAAAAAATCTACGAGCAGTACGTC. Residues: CASSQRTGKKIYEQYV.

V gene TRBV6-2 or TRBV6-3 combines with J gene TRBJ2-7, with 12 nucleotides matching TRBD2. This CDR3 has 18 residues. After removal of 4 bases from V and 2 bases from J, the junction contained 12 bases not matched to a gene. Germline V gene lookup returns CDR1 MNHEY and CDR2 SVGEGT. CDR3 nucleotides: TGTGCCAGCAGTTCCCTTCGGACTAGCGGGAAATCTACCTACGAGCAGTACTTC. Translated: CASSSLRTSGKSTYEQYF.

The chain employs TRBV20-1 and TRBJ1-2; D is undetermined. The CDR3 is 11 residues long. V was shortened by 3 bases and J by 5 bases, with 7 bases between the two germline ends. Looked up from germline, CDR1 is DFQATT and CDR2 is SNEGSKA (reference sequence). The CDR3 region has the DNA TGCAGTGCTAGTGCAGATTATGGCTACACCTTC. This translates into CSASADYGYTF.

V usage is TRBV2 and J usage is TRBJ1-4; the match to TRBD1 covers 7 bases. This CDR3 has 17 amino acids. Losses at the gene ends were 6 bases for V and 13 bases for J; bases not matched to a gene: 23. Germline loops: CDR1 SNHLY, CDR2 FYNNEI. The CDR3 loop is CASRPWVRDRRRWGLFF. As DNA, the CDR3 is TGTGCCAGCAGGCCCTGGGTTCGGGACAGACGACGCTGGGGACTGTTTTTT.

The genes are TRBV4-1 and TRBJ2-5, with D perhaps matching TRBD2 (6 bases). CDR1 MGHRA and CDR2 YSYEKL come from the germline V gene. V lost 3 bases, J lost 0 bases, and 8 bases lay in between. The CDR3 consists of 14 residues. The CDR3 region is CASSHGDYQETQYF. The DNA of the CDR3 is TGCGCCAGCAGCCACGGGGACTACCAAGAGACCCAGTACTTC.

With regard to this clone: This same CDR3 is encoded by further DNA sequences in the sample. The chain employs TRBV6-2 or TRBV6-3 and TRBJ1-6, with D possibly matching TRBD1 (6 bases). The CDR3 contains 15 residues. CDR1 and CDR2 from the germline V gene are MNHEY and SVGEGT. Trimming removed 4 bases from V and 6 bases from J, with 13 bases in between. This CDR3 reads CASSSYRELNSPLHF. In DNA, the CDR3 is TGTGCCAGCAGTTCCTACAGGGAGCTTAATTCACCCCTCCACTTT.

The chain employs TRBV5-5 and TRBJ2-5; no clear D. Trimming removed 3 bases from V and 0 bases from J, with 9 bases in between. Germline V gene data show CDR1 as SGHKS and CDR2 as YYEKEE (reference sequence). The CDR3 loop spans 14 amino acids. The CDR3, as DNA: TGTGCCAGCAGCTCCCGTCCGTACCAAGAGACCCAGTACTTC. Amino acids: CASSSRPYQETQYF.

This sequence joins TRBV3-1 (or the pseudogene TRBV3-2) and TRBJ2-5, with a weak D call TRBD2 (5 bases). The CDR3 loop spans 16 amino acids. Deletions cut 0 bases from V and 1 base from J, with 12 bases between. Germline lookup yields CDR1 LGHDT and CDR2 YNNKEL (reference sequence). CDR3 loop: CASSQESGLLQETQYF. The CDR3 DNA reads TGTGCCAGCAGCCAAGAATCAGGACTCCTCCAAGAGACCCAGTACTTC.

This clone was recorded once. The rearrangement uses TRBV2 and TRBJ2-7; TRBD2 is a possible D gene (5 bases). The CDR3 contains 12 residues. Germline lookup yields CDR1 SNHLY and CDR2 FYNNEI. V dropped 4 bases and J dropped 4 bases, with 8 bases sitting between them. This chain's CDR3 is CASSGSGYEQYF. DNA for the CDR3: TGTGCCAGCAGTGGTTCGGGATACGAGCAGTACTTC.

V is TRBV6-2 or TRBV6-3 and J is TRBJ2-5; 11 bases agree with TRBD2. The CDR3 runs 17 residues. Germline V gene sequence: CDR1 MNHEY, CDR2 SVGEGT. J was trimmed by 5 bases and V by 2 bases; bases with no gene match: 10. This CDR3 is CASSYQKIAGGQETQYF. The CDR3 DNA reads TGTGCCAGCAGTTACCAGAAAATAGCGGGGGGGCAGGAGACCCAGTACTTC.

The genes are TRBV3-1 (or the pseudogene TRBV3-2) and TRBJ2-3; D perhaps matches TRBD1 (6 bases). The CDR3 sequence is 15 residues long. V was clipped by 1 base and J by 9 bases, with 17 bases between them. Per the germline V gene, CDR1 is LGHDT and CDR2 is YNNKEL (reference sequence). CDR3 nucleotide sequence: TGTGCCAGCAGCCAAGGCATCCGCAGGGGTGAAACGCAGTATTTT. It translates to CASSQGIRRGETQYF.

The rearrangement uses TRBV10-2 and TRBJ2-7; D unclear. The CDR3 has 11 amino acids. V lost 7 bases to trimming and J lost 7 bases, with 11 bases between them. Germline CDR1 reads WSHSY; CDR2 reads SAAADI. The DNA of the CDR3 is TGCGCCAGCAAGGCAGTAGCTGAGCAGTACTTC. Translation: CASKAVAEQYF.

The rearrangement joins TRBV7-9 to TRBJ2-7; 11 bases match TRBD2. The germline CDR1 and CDR2 sequences are SEHNR and FQNEAQ (reference sequence). J gave up 5 bases and V 5 bases, and 8 bases lay outside the gene matches. The CDR3 spans 15 residues. The CDR3 loop reads CASSKLAGDLDEQYF. DNA of the CDR3: TGTGCCAGCAGCAAACTAGCGGGAGACCTGGACGAGCAGTACTTC.

The J gene is TRBJ2-5, the V gene TRBV28; the match to TRBD1 covers 7 bases. Germline V gene data show CDR1 as MDHEN and CDR2 as SYDVKM. J was trimmed by 4 bases and V by 5 bases; bases with no gene match: 7. This CDR3 contains 14 residues. The CDR3 DNA follows: TGTGCCAGCAGTCCGAGACAGGGCCTAGAGACCCAGTACTTC. Protein product: CASSPRQGLETQYF.

The rearrangement uses TRBV7-2 and TRBJ1-4; a weak D match, TRBD1 (6 bases). The germline V and J ends were trimmed by 5 bases and 5 bases, with 12 bases remaining between them. The CDR3 runs 14 residues. Germline values: CDR1 SGHTA, CDR2 FQGNSA. The CDR3 reads CASSPTGSNEKLFF. The CDR3, as DNA: TGTGCCAGCAGCCCGACAGGATCGAATGAAAAACTGTTTTTT.

The rearrangement links TRBV28 to TRBJ2-7; D may be TRBD1 (5 bases). V was clipped by 1 base and J by 5 bases, with 12 bases between them. Germline lookup yields CDR1 MDHEN and CDR2 SYDVKM. The CDR3 runs to 14 residues. The CDR3 DNA is TGTGCCAGCAGTTTATATATAGGGGCCCACGAGCAGTACGTC. It translates to CASSLYIGAHEQYV.

The chain couples TRBV13 to TRBJ2-1, with TRBD2 as a possible D gene (5 bases). The CDR3 has 13 residues. Germline CDR1 PRHDT, CDR2 FYEKMQ (reference sequence). Trimming stripped 0 bases from V and 8 bases from J, with 8 bases between. CDR3 nucleotide sequence: TGTGCCAGCAGCTTAGGCGGACTCTATGAGCAGTTCTTC. Translation: CASSLGGLYEQFF.

V and J are TRBV5-1 and TRBJ2-6; D call uncertain. The CDR3 extends over 15 amino acids. Deletions cut 4 bases from V and 2 bases from J, with 10 bases between. Germline CDR1 reads SGHRS; CDR2 reads YFSETQ. CDR3 protein: CASSPQLPGANVLTF. The CDR3 region has the DNA TGCGCCAGCAGCCCCCAACTACCTGGGGCCAACGTCCTGACTTTC.

V usage is TRBV4-2 and J usage is TRBJ2-5; TRBD2 aligns across 7 bases. The CDR3 has 18 residues. Trimming cost V 0 bases and J 1 base; bases outside gene matches: 11. Germline V gene lookup returns CDR1 LGHNA and CDR2 YNFKEQ. CDR3 bases: TGTGCCAGCAGCCAAGAAAGGAAACTAGCGAGGGGCCAAGAGACCCAGTACTTC. Amino acids: CASSQERKLARGQETQYF.